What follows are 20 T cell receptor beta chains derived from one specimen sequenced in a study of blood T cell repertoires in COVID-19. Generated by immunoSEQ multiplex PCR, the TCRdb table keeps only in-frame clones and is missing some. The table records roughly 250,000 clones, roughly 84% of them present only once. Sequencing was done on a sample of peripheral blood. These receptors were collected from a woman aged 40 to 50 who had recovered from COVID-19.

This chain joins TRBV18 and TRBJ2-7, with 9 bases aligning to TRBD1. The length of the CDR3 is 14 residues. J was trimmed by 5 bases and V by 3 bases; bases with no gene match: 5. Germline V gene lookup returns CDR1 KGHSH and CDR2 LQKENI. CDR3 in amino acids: CASSPGQGNDEQYF. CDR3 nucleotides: TGTGCCAGCTCACCCGGACAGGGGAACGACGAGCAGTACTTC.

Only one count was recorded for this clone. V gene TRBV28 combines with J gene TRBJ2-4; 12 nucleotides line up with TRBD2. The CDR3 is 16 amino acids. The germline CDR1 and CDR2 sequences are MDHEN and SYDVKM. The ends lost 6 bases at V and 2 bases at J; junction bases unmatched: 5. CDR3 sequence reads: CASRKLAGGPKNIQYF. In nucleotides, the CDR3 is TGTGCCAGCAGGAAACTAGCGGGGGGACCCAAAAACATTCAGTACTTC.

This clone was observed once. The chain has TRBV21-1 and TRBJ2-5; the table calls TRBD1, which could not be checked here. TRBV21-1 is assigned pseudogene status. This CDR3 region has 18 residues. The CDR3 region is CASSTPTTGGIVTETQYF. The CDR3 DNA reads TGTGCCAGCAGCACACCCACGACAGGGGGCATTGTAACGGAGACCCAGTACTTC.

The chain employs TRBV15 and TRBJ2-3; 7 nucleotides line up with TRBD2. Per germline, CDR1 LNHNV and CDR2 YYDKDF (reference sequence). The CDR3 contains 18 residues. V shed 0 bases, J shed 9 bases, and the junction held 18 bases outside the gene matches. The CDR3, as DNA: TGTGCCACCAGCAGAGACCAAGTGTGGGAGGGGCCGATTAGGACGCAGTATTTT. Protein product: CATSRDQVWEGPIRTQYF. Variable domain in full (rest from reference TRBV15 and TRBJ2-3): DAMVIQNPRYQVTQFGKPVTLSCSQTLNHNVMYWYQQKSSQAPKLLFHYYDKDFNNEADTPDNFQSRRPNTSFCFLDIRSPGLGDTAMYLCATSRDQVWEGPIRTQYFGPGTRLTVL.

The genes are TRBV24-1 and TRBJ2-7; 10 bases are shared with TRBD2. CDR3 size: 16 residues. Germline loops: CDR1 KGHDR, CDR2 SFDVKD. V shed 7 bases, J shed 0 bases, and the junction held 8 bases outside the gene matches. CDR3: CATSLPSGGYSYEQYF. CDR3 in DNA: TGTGCCACCAGCCTTCCTAGCGGGGGCTACTCCTACGAGCAGTACTTC.

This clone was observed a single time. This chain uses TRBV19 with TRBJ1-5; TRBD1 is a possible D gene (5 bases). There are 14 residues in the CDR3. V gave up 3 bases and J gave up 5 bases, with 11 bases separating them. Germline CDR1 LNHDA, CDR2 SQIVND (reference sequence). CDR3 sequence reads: CASSIGAGYQPQHF. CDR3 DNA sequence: TGTGCCAGTAGTATTGGGGCAGGTTATCAGCCCCAGCATTTT.

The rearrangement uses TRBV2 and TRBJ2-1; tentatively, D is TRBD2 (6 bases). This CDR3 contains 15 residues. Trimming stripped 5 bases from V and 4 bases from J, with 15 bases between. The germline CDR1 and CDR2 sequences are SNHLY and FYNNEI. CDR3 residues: CASSWDSAAYNEQFF. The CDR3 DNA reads TGTGCCAGCAGTTGGGACTCAGCCGCTTACAATGAGCAGTTCTTC.

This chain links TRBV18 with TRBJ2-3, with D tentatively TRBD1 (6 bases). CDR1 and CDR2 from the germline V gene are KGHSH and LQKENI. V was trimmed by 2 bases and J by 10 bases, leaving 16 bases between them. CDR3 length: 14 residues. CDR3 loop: CASSPGLVQGPQYF. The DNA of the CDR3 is TGTGCCAGCTCACCAGGGCTAGTTCAGGGGCCGCAGTATTTT.

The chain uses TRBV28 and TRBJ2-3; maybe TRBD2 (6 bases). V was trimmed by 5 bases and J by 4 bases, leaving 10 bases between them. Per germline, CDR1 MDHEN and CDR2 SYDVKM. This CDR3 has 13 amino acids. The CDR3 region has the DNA TGTGCCAGCAGTCTCGGGGGATCAGATACGCAGTATTTT. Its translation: CASSLGGSDTQYF.

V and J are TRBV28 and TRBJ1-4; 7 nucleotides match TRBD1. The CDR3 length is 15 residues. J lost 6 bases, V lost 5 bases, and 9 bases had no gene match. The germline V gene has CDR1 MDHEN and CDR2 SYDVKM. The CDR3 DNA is TGTGCCAGCAGTGCCTCGACAGGGTCCCATGAAAAACTGTTTTTT. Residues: CASSASTGSHEKLFF.

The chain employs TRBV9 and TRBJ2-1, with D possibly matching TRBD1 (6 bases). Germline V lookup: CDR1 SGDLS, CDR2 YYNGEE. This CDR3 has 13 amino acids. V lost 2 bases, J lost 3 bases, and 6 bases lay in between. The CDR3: CASSVTGYNEQFF. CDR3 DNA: TGTGCCAGCAGCGTGACAGGCTACAATGAGCAGTTCTTC.

The CDR3 region has the DNA TGTGCCAGCAGCATACTTTATAATTCACCCCTCCACTTT. Protein product: CASSILYNSPLHF. The chain uses TRBV14 and TRBJ1-6; D is ambiguous. V was pared by 5 bases and J by 4 bases, with 6 bases between. The germline gives CDR1 SGHDN, CDR2 FVKESK. This CDR3 comprises 13 residues.

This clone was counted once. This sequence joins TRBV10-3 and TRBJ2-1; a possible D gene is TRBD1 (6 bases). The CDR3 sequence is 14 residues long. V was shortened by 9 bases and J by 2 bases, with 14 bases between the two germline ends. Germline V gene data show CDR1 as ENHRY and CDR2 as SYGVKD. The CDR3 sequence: CAISGTFTYNEQFF. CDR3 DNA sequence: TGTGCCATTTCCGGGACATTTACCTACAATGAGCAGTTCTTC.

The CDR3 here is CASSLEFLNTEAFF. The CDR3 DNA sequence: TGTGCCAGCAGCTTGGAGTTCTTGAACACTGAAGCTTTCTTT. The chain employs TRBV7-8 and TRBJ1-1; the D is unclear. Germline CDR1 SGHVS, CDR2 FQNEAQ. Trimming shortened V by 3 bases and J by 0 bases, and 8 bases separated the two germline ends. The CDR3 spans 14 residues.

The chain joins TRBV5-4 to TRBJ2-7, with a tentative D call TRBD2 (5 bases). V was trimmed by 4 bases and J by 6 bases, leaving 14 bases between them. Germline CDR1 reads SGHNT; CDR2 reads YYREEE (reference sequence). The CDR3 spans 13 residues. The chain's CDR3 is CASSQTLAPEQYF. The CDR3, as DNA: TGTGCCAGCAGCCAAACCCTAGCCCCCGAGCAGTACTTC.

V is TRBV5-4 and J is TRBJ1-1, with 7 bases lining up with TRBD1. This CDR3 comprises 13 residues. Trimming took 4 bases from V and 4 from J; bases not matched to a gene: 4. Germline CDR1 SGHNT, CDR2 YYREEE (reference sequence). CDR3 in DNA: TGTGCCAGCAGCAGAGGGGGCAGCACTGAAGCTTTCTTT. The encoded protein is CASSRGGSTEAFF.

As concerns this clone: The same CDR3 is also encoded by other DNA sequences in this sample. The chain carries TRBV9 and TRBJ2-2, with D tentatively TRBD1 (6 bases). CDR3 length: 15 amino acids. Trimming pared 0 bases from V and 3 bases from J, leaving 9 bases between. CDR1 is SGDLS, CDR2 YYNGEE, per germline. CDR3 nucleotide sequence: TGTGCCAGCAGCGTAGGGGGGCTGGACACCGGGGAGCTGTTTTTT. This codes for CASSVGGLDTGELFF.

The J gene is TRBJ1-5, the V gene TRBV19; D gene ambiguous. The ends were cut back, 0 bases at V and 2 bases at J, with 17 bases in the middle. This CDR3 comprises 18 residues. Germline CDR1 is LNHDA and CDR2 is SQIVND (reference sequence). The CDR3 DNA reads TGTGCCAGTAGTATAGAGCGAATGGGCAGGTGGGGCAATCAGCCCCAGCATTTT. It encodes CASSIERMGRWGNQPQHF.

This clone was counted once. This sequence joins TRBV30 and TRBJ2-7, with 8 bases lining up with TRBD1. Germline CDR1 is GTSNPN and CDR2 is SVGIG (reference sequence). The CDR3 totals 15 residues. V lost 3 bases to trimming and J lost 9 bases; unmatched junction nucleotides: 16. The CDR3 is CAWRKGARQGIAQYF. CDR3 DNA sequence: TGTGCCTGGAGGAAGGGGGCCCGACAGGGGATAGCGCAGTACTTC.

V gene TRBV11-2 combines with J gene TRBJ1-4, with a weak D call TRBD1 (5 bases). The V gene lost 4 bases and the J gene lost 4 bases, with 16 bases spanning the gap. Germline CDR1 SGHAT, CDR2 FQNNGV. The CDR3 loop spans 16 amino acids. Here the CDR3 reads CASSSSGRQVNEKLFF. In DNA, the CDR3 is TGTGCCAGCAGCTCGTCAGGGCGGCAAGTTAATGAAAAACTGTTTTTT. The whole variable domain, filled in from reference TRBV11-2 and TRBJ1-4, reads EAGVAQSPRYKIIEKRQSVAFWCNPISGHATLYWYQQILGQGPKLLIQFQNNGVVDDSQLPKDRFSAERLKGVDSTLKIQPAKLEDSAVYLCASSSSGRQVNEKLFFGSGTQLSVL.